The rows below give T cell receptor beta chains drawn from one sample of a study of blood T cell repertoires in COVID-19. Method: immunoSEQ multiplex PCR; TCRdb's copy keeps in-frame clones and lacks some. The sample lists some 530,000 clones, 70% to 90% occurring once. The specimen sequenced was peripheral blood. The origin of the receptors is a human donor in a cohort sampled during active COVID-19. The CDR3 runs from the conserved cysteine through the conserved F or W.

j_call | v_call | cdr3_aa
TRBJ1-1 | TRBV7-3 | CASLQDRNTEAFF
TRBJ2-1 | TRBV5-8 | CASNKGLYNEQFF
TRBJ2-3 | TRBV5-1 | CASSPQESRDTQYF
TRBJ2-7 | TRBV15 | CATSSATRWGEQYF
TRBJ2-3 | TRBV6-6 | CASRTSGRMDTQYF
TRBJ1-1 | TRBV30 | CAWSGPLNRDRRNTEAFF
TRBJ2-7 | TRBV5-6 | CASSLGLAGYYEQYF
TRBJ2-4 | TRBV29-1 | CSGRTSGRLGRNIQYF
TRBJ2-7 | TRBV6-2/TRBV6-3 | CASSYTGLAGFTYEQYF
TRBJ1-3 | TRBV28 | CASKRQGPSGNTIYF
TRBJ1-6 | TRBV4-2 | CASSQGPDRGGNSPLHF
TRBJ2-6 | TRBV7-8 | CASHKGGTGGVGANVLTF
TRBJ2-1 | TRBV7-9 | CASSLIRGRGYNEQFF
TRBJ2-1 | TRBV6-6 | CASSSRLAGLYNEQFF
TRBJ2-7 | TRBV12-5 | CASGLVQAAYEQYF
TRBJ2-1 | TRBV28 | CASSSGQAPDHNEQFF
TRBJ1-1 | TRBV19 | CASSSRGNTEAFF
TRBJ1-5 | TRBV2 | CASSDFRGRQPQHF
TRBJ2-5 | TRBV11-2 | CASSLTGQPQETQYF
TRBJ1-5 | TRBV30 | CAWSKPLGWQPQHF
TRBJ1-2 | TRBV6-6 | CASSSNRASYGYTF
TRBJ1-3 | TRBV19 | CASSIGTGLSGNTIYF
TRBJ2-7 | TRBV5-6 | CASRPGEQYF
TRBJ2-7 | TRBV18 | CASSPRDRESEQYF
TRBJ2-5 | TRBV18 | CASSLYQETQYF
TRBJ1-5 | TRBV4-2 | CASSQDYRVNNQPQHF
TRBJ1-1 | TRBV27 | CASSFNLLSEAFF
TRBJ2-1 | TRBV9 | CASSRDYEQFF
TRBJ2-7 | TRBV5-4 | CASSPTGTTTIYEQYF
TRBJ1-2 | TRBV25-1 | CASSIEGGGGYTF
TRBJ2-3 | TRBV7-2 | CASSLESGRADTQYF
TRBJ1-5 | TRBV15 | CATSRDYTGQPQHF
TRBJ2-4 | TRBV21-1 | CASSKGWGQGRKNIQYF
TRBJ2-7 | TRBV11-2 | CASSDYRGEQYF
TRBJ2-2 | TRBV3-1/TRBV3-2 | CASSLTSANTGELFF
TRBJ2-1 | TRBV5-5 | CASSLSTGSYNEQFF
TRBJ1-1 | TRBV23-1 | CASSWDTQNTEAFF
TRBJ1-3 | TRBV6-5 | CASTGIFSGNTIYF
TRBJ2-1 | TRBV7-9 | CASSSTGDRQFF
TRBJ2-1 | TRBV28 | CASSLSLAGALEQFF
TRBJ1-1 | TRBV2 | CASSLAALSYTEAFF
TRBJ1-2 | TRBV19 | CASTRGGGYGYTF
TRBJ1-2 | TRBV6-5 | CASRILQSNYGYTF
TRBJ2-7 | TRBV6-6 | CASTQRGSGVPYEQYF
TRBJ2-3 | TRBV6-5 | CASSPAQGAWNTQYF
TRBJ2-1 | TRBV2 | CASWGRKVNEQFF
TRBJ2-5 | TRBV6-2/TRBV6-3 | CASSQGGVQETQYF
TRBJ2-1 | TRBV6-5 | CASTIAGGLYEQFF
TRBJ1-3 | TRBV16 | CASSQTTDSGNTIYF
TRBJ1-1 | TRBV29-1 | CSSGQVGTEAFF
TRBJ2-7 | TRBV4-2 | CASSQTDRLWYEQYF
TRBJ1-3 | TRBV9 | CASSARQTGGSTIYF
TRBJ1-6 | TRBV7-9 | CASSSGQGNSPLHF
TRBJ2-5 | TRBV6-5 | CASSYSGRAGETQYF